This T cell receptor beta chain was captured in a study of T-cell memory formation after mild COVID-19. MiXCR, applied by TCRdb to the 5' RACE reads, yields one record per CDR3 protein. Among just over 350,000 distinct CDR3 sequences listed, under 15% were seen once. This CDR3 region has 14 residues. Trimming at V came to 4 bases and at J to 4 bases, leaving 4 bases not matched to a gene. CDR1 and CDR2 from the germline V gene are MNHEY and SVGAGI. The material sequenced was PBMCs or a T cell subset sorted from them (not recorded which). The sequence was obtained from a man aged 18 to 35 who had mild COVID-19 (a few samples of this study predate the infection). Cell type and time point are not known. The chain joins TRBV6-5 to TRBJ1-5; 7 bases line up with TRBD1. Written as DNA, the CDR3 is TGTGCCAGCAGTTCGACAGGGAAAAATCAGCCCCAGCATTTT. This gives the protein CASSSTGKNQPQHF.